This T cell receptor beta chain is from a study of monozygotic twins with inflammatory bowel disease. In eight separate reactions per sample, cDNA was generated. TCRdb processed the 5' RACE reads again and assigns one entry to each CDR3 protein, with no DNA. With approximately 400,000 distinct CDR3 sequences in the sample, the ten largest clones hold approximately 2.4%. With regard to this clonotype: Its specificity is not known.

Study findings and constraints: With others, IBD patients shared fewer clonotypes than healthy twins did, especially with disease activity.

Germline V CDR1 and CDR2: SGHVS, FQNEAQ. This CDR3 has 15 amino acids. The chain carries TRBV7-8 and TRBJ2-1; TCRdb picks TRBD1, but there is no DNA to check that call. The sample comprised blood. This sequence was found in a human donor with ulcerative colitis or Crohn's disease, or a healthy co-twin of an affected twin (not recorded which). The CDR3 protein is CASSFSGGVGNEQFF.